This entry lists 14 T cell receptor beta chains sequenced from one sample in a study of cytomegalovirus exposure and HLA in healthy donors. Use of 60 Vbeta and 13 Jbeta primers characterized the PCR. Measured with immunoSEQ multiplex PCR; TCRdb has only the in-frame clones, and not every one. Of around 180,000 clones listed, around 77% are singletons. Material for sequencing was PBMCs. These receptors were collected from a man in his sixties in good health and CMV-seronegative.

V is TRBV20-1 and J is TRBJ1-2; the D is unclear. The CDR3 runs 11 residues. Trimming cost V 6 bases and J 7 bases, with 12 bases left between them. Germline V gene lookup returns CDR1 DFQATT and CDR2 SNEGSKA (reference sequence). CDR3 protein: CSALVPGGYTF. DNA for the CDR3: TGCAGTGCACTAGTCCCCGGTGGCTACACCTTC.

DNA for the CDR3: TGTGCCTGGGGTCCCGGGGTAGTTACAGATACGCAGTATTTT. It specifies CAWGPGVVTDTQYF. This chain joins TRBV30 and TRBJ2-3; tentative D call: TRBD2 (5 bases). Germline values: CDR1 GTSNPN, CDR2 SVGIG (reference sequence). The CDR3 has 14 residues. V lost 5 bases and J 3 bases, leaving 15 bases between the germline ends.

This clone was observed a handful of times. The V gene is TRBV19, the J gene TRBJ2-2; 9 nucleotides line up with TRBD1. The CDR3 has 13 residues. Trimming at V came to 8 bases and at J to 4 bases, leaving 2 bases not matched to a gene. Germline CDR1 reads LNHDA; CDR2 reads SQIVND (reference sequence). The CDR3 protein is CASRQGGTGELFF. As DNA, the CDR3 is TGTGCCAGTCGACAGGGGGGCACCGGGGAGCTGTTTTTT.

To note about this clone: Compared with germline, one end of the junction differs, possibly owing to a read error. The chain carries TRBV29-1 and TRBJ1-2, with D tentatively TRBD1 (6 bases). The CDR3 totals 13 residues. The germline CDR1 and CDR2 sequences are SQVTM and ANQGSEA. CDR3 DNA: TGCAGCGTGGTGGGGACACCTGACTATGGCTACCCCTTC. This sequence encodes CSVVGTPDYGYPF.

This clone was found a few times. The genes are TRBV5-8 and TRBJ2-3; D is ambiguous. V was pared by 6 bases and J by 3 bases, with 11 bases between. Germline values: CDR1 SGHTS, CDR2 YDEGEE. This CDR3 has 13 amino acids. The CDR3 coding sequence is TGTGCCAGCACCCGGCGGAGAACAGATACGCAGTATTTT. Translation: CASTRRRTDTQYF.

The chain combines TRBV4-2 with TRBJ2-2; 9 bases line up with TRBD2. V trimming: 1 base; J trimming: 6 bases; junction bases outside the gene matches: 9. This CDR3 has 17 residues. The germline V gene encodes CDR1 LGHNA and CDR2 YNFKEQ. CDR3 coding DNA: TGTGCCAGCAGCCAAGTTCTACTGCGGGGGGGCGCCGGGGAGCTGTTTTTT. This encodes CASSQVLLRGGAGELFF.

The chain employs TRBV7-8 and TRBJ1-3, with D unclear. Looked up from germline, CDR1 is SGHVS and CDR2 is FQNEAQ. The CDR3 totals 15 residues. V dropped 0 bases and J dropped 2 bases, with 8 bases sitting between them. In DNA form, the CDR3 reads TGTGCCAGCAGCTTAGCCCGAGGGACTGGAAACACCATATATTTT. This sequence encodes CASSLARGTGNTIYF.

The CDR3 coding sequence is TGCGCCAGCAGCCAAGATAGTAGAGCTTACGAGCAGTACTTC. It codes for CASSQDSRAYEQYF. J is TRBJ2-7 and V is TRBV4-1; D is unclear. The CDR3 extends over 14 amino acids. CDR1 and CDR2 (germline): MGHRA, YSYEKL. Trimming stripped 0 bases from V and 4 bases from J, with 10 bases between.

The rearrangement links TRBV5-4 to TRBJ2-1; tentative D call: TRBD2 (5 bases). Germline CDR1 reads SGHNT; CDR2 reads YYREEE (reference sequence). The germline V and J ends were trimmed by 0 bases and 15 bases, with 13 bases remaining between them. This CDR3 has 12 amino acids. CDR3 protein: CASSLGRGRLFF. The CDR3, as DNA: TGTGCCAGCAGCTTGGGGAGAGGGCGTTTGTTCTTC. Full variable domain (rest looked up from reference TRBV5-4 and TRBJ2-1): ETGVTQSPTHLIKTRGQQVTLRCSSQSGHNTVSWYQQALGQGPQFIFQYYREEENGRGNFPPRFSGLQFPNYSSELNVNALELDDSALYLCASSLGRGRLFFGPGTRLTVL.

CDR3 sequence: CASSQQRGGRETQYF. For the CDR3, the DNA is TGTGCCAGCAGCCAACAGCGGGGGGGCCGAGAGACCCAGTACTTC. The chain is built from TRBV7-8 and TRBJ2-5; 10 bases fit TRBD2. V lost 5 bases to trimming and J lost 4 bases; unmatched junction nucleotides: 7. Germline lookup yields CDR1 SGHVS and CDR2 FQNEAQ. The CDR3 is 15 amino acids.

J is TRBJ1-1 and V is TRBV6-5, with 8 bases matching TRBD1. The CDR3 is made up of 12 amino acids. V dropped 10 bases and J dropped 6; count of bases not matched to a gene: 7. Germline lookup yields CDR1 MNHEY and CDR2 SVGAGI. CDR3 sequence: CAIGTGPSEAFF. CDR3 nucleotide sequence: TGTGCCATCGGGACAGGCCCATCTGAAGCTTTCTTT.

The V call is TRBV11-2, the J call TRBJ2-7; 9 bases agree with TRBD2. The CDR3 length is 16 residues. With 4 bases clipped from V and 4 bases from J, the junction kept 11 bases outside the gene matches. Germline CDR1 and CDR2: SGHAT and FQNNGV. The CDR3 protein is CASSSLTSGRQYEQYF. In DNA form, the CDR3 reads TGTGCCAGCAGCTCGTTAACTAGCGGGCGCCAGTACGAGCAGTACTTC.

The chain carries TRBV2 and TRBJ2-6; D is possibly TRBD2 (7 bases). Per germline, CDR1 SNHLY and CDR2 FYNNEI. The CDR3 covers 20 residues. V was clipped by 0 bases and J by 0 bases, with 18 bases between them. The CDR3 sequence is CASSEAEGGVPNSGANVLTF. The CDR3 DNA reads TGTGCCAGCAGTGAAGCGGAGGGGGGGGTTCCCAACTCTGGGGCCAACGTCCTGACTTTC. Based on the CDR3 plus reference TRBV2 and TRBJ2-6, the full variable domain is EPEVTQTPSHQVTQMGQEVILRCVPISNHLYFYWYRQILGQKVEFLVSFYNNEISEKSEIFDDQFSVERPDGSNFTLKIRSTKLEDSAMYFCASSEAEGGVPNSGANVLTFGAGSRLTVL.

This rearrangement joins TRBV6-5 to TRBJ1-2, with 11 bases lining up with TRBD1. The V gene's germline CDR1 is MNHEY and CDR2 SVGAGI. The CDR3 length is 16 residues. V dropped 3 bases and J dropped 2; count of bases not matched to a gene: 5. The CDR3 DNA follows: TGTGCCAGCAGTTATTCCGGACAGGGGGCGAACTATGGCTACACCTTC. It specifies CASSYSGQGANYGYTF.